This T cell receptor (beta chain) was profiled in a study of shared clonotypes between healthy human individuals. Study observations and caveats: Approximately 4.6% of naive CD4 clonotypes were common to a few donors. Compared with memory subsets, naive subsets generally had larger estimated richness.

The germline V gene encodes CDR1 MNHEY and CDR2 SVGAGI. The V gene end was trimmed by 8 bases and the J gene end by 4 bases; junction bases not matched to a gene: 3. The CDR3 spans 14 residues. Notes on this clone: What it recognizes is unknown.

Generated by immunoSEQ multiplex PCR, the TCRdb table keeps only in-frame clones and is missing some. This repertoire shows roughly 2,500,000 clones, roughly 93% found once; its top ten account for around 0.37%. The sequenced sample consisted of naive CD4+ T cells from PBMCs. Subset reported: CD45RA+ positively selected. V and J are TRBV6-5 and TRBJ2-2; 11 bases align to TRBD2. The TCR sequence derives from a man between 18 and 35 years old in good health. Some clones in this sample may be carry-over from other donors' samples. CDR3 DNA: TGTGCCAGCCGACTAGCGGGAACCACCGGGGAGCTGTTTTTT. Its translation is CASRLAGTTGELFF.